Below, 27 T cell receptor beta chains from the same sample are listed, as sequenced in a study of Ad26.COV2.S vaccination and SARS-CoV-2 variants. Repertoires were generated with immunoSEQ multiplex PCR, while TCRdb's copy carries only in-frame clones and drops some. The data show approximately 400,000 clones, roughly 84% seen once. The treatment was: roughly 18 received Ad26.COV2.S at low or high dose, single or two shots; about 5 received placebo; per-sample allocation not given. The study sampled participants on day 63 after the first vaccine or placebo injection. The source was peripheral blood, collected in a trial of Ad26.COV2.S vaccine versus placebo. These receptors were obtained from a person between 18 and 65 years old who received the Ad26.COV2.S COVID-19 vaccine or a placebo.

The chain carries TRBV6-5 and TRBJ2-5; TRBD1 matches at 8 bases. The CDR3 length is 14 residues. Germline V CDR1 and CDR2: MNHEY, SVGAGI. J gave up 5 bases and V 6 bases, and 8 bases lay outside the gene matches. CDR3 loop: CASRNGQGGETQYF. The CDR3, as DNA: TGTGCCAGCAGAAACGGACAGGGCGGGGAGACCCAGTACTTC.

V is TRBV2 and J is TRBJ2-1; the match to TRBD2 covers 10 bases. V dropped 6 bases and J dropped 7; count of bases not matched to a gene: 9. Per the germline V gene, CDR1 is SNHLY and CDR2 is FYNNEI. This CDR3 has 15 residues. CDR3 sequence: CASRPKLAGENEQFF. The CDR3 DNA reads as TGTGCCAGCAGACCAAAGCTAGCGGGAGAGAATGAGCAGTTCTTC. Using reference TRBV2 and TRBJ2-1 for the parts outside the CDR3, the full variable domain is EPEVTQTPSHQVTQMGQEVILRCVPISNHLYFYWYRQILGQKVEFLVSFYNNEISEKSEIFDDQFSVERPDGSNFTLKIRSTKLEDSAMYFCASRPKLAGENEQFFGPGTRLTVL.

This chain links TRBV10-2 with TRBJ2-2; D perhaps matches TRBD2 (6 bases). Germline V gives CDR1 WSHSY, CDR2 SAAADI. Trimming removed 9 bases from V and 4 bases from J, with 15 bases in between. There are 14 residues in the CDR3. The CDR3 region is CASDGQGGTGELFF. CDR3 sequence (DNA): TGCGCCAGTGATGGGCAGGGAGGCACCGGGGAGCTGTTTTTT.

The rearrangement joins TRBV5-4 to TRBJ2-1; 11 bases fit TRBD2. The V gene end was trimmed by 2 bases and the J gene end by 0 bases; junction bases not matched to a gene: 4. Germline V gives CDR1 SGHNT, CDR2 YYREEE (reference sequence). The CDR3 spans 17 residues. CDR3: CASSLLAGAPSYNEQFF. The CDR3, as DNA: TGTGCCAGCAGCTTACTAGCGGGGGCCCCCTCCTACAATGAGCAGTTCTTC. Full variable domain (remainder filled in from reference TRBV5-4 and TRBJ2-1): ETGVTQSPTHLIKTRGQQVTLRCSSQSGHNTVSWYQQALGQGPQFIFQYYREEENGRGNFPPRFSGLQFPNYSSELNVNALELDDSALYLCASSLLAGAPSYNEQFFGPGTRLTVL.

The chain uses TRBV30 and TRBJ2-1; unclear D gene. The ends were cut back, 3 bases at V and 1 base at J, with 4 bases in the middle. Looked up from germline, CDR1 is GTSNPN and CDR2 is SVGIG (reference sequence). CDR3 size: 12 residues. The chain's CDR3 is CAWSPSYNEQFF. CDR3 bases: TGTGCCTGGAGCCCTTCCTACAATGAGCAGTTCTTC.

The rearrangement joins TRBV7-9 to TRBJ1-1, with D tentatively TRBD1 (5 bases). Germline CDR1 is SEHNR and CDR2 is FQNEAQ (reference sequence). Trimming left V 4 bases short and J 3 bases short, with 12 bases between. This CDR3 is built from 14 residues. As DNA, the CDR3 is TGTGCCAGCAGCTCCTTCAAAGGGGACACTGAAGCTTTCTTT. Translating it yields CASSSFKGDTEAFF.

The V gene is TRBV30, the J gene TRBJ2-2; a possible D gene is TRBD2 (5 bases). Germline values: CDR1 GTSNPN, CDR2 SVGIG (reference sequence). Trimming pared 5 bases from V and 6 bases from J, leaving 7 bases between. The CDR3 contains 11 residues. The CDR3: CAWARAGELFF. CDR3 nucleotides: TGTGCCTGGGCGCGGGCCGGGGAGCTGTTTTTT.

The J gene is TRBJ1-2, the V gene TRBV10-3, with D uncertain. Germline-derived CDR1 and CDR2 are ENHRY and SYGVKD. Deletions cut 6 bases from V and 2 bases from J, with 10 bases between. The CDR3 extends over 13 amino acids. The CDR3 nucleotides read TGTGCCATCAGCTCTGAATTCAACTATGGCTACACCTTC. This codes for CAISSEFNYGYTF.

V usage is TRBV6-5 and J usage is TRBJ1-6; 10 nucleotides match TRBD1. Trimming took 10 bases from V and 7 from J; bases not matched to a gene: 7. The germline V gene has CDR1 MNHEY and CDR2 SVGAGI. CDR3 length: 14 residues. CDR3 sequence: CATRMTGGNSPLHF. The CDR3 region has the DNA TGTGCCACCCGGATGACAGGGGGCAATTCACCCCTCCACTTT.

The CDR3 reads CASSLVPTSGGEAQYF. The CDR3 region has the DNA TGCGCCAGCAGCTTGGTTCCGACTAGCGGCGGTGAGGCCCAGTACTTC. The chain employs TRBV5-1 and TRBJ2-5; TRBD2 matches 9 bases. J gave up 9 bases and V 0 bases, and 12 bases lay outside the gene matches. The CDR3 runs 16 residues. Germline V gene data show CDR1 as SGHRS and CDR2 as YFSETQ. Full variable domain (outside the CDR3, taken from reference TRBV5-1 and TRBJ2-5): KAGVTQTPRYLIKTRGQQVTLSCSPISGHRSVSWYQQTPGQGLQFLFEYFSETQRNKGNFPGRFSGRQFSNSRSEMNVSTLELGDSALYLCASSLVPTSGGEAQYFGPGTRLLVL.

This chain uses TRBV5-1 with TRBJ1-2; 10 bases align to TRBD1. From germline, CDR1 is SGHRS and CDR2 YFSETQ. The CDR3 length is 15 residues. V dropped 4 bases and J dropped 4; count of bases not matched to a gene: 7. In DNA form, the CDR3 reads TGCGCCAGCAGCGGCGGTGGGACAGGGGTCTATGGCTACACCTTC. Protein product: CASSGGGTGVYGYTF.

The CDR3 DNA is TGTGCCAGCAGCCAAGCGCCGAGCTACGAGCAGTACTTC. It encodes CASSQAPSYEQYF. The chain employs TRBV14 and TRBJ2-7, with D unresolved. Looked up from germline, CDR1 is SGHDN and CDR2 is FVKESK. V lost 1 base, J lost 3 bases, and 7 bases lay in between. The CDR3 runs 13 residues.

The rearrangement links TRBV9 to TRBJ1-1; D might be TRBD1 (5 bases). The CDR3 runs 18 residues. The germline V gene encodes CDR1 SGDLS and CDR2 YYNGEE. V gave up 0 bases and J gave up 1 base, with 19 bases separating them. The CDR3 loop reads CASSVGPAGDVGNTEAFF. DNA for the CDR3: TGTGCCAGCAGCGTAGGCCCCGCGGGGGACGTGGGGAACACTGAAGCTTTCTTT.

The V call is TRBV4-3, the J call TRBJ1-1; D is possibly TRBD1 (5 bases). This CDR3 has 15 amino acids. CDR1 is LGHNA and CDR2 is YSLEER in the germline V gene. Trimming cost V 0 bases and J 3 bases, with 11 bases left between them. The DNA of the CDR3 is TGCGCCAGCAGCCAAGAGGGACCAGAGGACACTGAAGCTTTCTTT. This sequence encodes CASSQEGPEDTEAFF.

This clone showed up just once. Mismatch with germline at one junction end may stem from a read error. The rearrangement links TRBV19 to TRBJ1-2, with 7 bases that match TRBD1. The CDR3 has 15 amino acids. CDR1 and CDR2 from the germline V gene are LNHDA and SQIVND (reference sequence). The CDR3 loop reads CASSKGASRGYGYTF. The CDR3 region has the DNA TGTGCCAGCAGTAAGGGGGCGAGCAGGGGGTATGGCTACACCTTC.

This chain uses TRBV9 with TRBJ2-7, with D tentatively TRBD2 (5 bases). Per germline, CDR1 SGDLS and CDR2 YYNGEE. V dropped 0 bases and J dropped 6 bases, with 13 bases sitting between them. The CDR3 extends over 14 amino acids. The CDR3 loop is CASSVEGRPTEQYF. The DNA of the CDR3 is TGTGCCAGCAGCGTAGAAGGGAGACCCACCGAGCAGTACTTC.

Written as DNA, the CDR3 is TGTGCCAGCAGCTTGGAGACGGGCCCAGATACGCAGTATTTT. It codes for CASSLETGPDTQYF. V usage is TRBV5-4 and J usage is TRBJ2-3; D gene ambiguous. Per germline, CDR1 SGHNT and CDR2 YYREEE (reference sequence). V shed 0 bases and J shed 4 bases, with 9 bases lying between them. This CDR3 contains 14 residues.

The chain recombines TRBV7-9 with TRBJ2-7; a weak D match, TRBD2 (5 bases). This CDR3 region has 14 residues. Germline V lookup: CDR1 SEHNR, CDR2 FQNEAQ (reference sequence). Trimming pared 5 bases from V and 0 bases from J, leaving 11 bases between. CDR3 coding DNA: TGTGCCAGCAGCCCGTGGACTGACTCCTACGAGCAGTACTTC. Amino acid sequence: CASSPWTDSYEQYF.

This chain's CDR3 is CASSLMSNGDTEAFF. For the CDR3, the DNA is TGCGCCAGCAGTTTGATGAGCAATGGGGACACTGAAGCTTTCTTT. The rearrangement uses TRBV5-1 and TRBJ1-1; D not resolved. The CDR3 has 15 amino acids. V lost 5 bases and J 3 bases, leaving 17 bases between the germline ends. The germline gives CDR1 SGHRS, CDR2 YFSETQ. The full variable domain, in which reference TRBV5-1 and TRBJ1-1 provide the parts outside the CDR3, is KAGVTQTPRYLIKTRGQQVTLSCSPISGHRSVSWYQQTPGQGLQFLFEYFSETQRNKGNFPGRFSGRQFSNSRSEMNVSTLELGDSALYLCASSLMSNGDTEAFFGQGTRLTVV.

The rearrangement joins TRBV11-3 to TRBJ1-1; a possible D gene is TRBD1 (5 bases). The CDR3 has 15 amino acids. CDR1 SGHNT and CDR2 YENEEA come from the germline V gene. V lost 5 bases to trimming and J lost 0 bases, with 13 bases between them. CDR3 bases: TGTGCCAGCAGCCCCACAATCAGGGTGAACACTGAAGCTTTCTTT. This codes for CASSPTIRVNTEAFF.

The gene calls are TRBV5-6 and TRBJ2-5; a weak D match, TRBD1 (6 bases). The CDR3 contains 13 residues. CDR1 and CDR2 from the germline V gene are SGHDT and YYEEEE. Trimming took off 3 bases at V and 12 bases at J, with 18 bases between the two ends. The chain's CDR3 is CASSWAPGPGEYF. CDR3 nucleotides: TGTGCCAGCAGCTGGGCTCCGGGCCCAGGGGAGTACTTC.

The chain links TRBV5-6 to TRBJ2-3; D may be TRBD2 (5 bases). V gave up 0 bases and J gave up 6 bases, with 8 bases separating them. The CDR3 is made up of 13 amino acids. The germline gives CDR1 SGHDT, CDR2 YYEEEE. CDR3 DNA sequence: TGTGCCAGCAGCTTGGAGCAGCGGGATACGCAGTATTTT. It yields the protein CASSLEQRDTQYF. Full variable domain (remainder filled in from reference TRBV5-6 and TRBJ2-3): DAGVTQSPTHLIKTRGQQVTLRCSPKSGHDTVSWYQQALGQGPQFIFQYYEEEERQRGNFPDRFSGHQFPNYSSELNVNALLLGDSALYLCASSLEQRDTQYFGPGTRLTVL.

The CDR3: CASSFDRTRYEQYF. DNA of the CDR3: TGTGCCAGCAGCTTCGACAGGACTCGTTACGAGCAGTACTTC. The gene calls are TRBV7-2 and TRBJ2-7, with D perhaps matching TRBD1 (6 bases). Germline CDR1 SGHTA, CDR2 FQGNSA. Trimming stripped 3 bases from V and 4 bases from J, with 13 bases between. The CDR3 is 14 residues long. Using reference TRBV7-2 and TRBJ2-7 for the parts outside the CDR3, the full variable domain is GAGVSQSPSNKVTEKGKDVELRCDPISGHTALYWYRQSLGQGLEFLIYFQGNSAPDKSGLPSDRFSAERTGGSVSTLTIQRTQQEDSAVYLCASSFDRTRYEQYFGPGTRLTVT.

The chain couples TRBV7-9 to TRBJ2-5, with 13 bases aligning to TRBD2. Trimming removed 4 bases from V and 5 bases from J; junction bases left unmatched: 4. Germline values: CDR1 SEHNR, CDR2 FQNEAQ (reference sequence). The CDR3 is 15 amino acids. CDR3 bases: TGTGCCAGCAGCTATGGACTAGCGGGAGATGAGACCCAGTACTTC. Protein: CASSYGLAGDETQYF. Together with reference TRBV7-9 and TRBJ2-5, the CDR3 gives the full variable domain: DTGVSQNPRHKITKRGQNVTFRCDPISEHNRLYWYRQTLGQGPEFLTYFQNEAQLEKSRLLSDRFSAERPKGSFSTLEIQRTEQGDSAMYLCASSYGLAGDETQYFGPGTRLLVL.

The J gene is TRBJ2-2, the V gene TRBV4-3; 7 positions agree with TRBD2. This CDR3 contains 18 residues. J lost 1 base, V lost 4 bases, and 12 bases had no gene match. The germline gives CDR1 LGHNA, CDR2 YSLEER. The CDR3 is CASSPDDSGDGNTGELFF. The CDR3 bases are TGCGCCAGCAGCCCGGACGACAGCGGGGATGGGAACACCGGGGAGCTGTTTTTT.

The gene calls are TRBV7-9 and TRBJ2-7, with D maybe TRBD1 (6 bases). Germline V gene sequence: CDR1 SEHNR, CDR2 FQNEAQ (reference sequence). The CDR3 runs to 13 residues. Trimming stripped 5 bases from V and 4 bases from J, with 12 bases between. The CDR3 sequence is CASSPRTAYEQYF. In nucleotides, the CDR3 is TGTGCCAGCAGCCCTAGGACAGCTTACGAGCAGTACTTC.

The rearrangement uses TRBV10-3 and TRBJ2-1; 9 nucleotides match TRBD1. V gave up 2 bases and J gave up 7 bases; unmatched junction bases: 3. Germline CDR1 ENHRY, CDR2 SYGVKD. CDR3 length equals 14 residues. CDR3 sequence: CAISETGGLNEQFF. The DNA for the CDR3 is TGTGCCATCAGTGAGACAGGGGGCCTGAATGAGCAGTTCTTC.